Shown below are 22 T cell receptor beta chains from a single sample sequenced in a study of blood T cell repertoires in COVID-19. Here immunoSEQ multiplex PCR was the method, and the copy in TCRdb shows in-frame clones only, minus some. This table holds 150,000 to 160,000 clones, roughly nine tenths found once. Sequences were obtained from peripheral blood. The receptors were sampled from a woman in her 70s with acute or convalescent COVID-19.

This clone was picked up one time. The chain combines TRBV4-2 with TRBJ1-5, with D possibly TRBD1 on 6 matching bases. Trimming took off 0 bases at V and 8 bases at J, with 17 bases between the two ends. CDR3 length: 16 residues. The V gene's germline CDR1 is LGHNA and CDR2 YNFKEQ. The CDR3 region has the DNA TGTGCCAGCAGCCAAGAAATCGGCAGGGGTGAAAAGCCCCAGCATTTT. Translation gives CASSQEIGRGEKPQHF.

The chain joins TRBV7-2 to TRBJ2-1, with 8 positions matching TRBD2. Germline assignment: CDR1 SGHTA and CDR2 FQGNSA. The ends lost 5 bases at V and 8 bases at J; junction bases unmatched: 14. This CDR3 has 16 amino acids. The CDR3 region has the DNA TGTGCCAGCAGCCCAGACAGCGGGGGTCAATCGTATGAGCAGTTCTTC. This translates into CASSPDSGGQSYEQFF.

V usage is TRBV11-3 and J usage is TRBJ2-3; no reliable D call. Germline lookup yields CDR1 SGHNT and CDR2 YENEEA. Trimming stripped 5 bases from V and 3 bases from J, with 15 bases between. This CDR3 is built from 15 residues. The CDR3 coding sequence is TGTGCCAGCAGCCCCAGGTCATATTCGACAGATACGCAGTATTTT. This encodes CASSPRSYSTDTQYF.

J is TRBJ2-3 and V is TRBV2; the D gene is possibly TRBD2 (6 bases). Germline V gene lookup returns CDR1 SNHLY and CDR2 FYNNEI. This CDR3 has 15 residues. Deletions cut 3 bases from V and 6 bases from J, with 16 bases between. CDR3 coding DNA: TGTGCCAGCAGTGATGGCCGGGGAGGCCTCGATACGCAGTATTTT. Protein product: CASSDGRGGLDTQYF. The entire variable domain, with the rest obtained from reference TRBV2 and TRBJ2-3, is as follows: EPEVTQTPSHQVTQMGQEVILRCVPISNHLYFYWYRQILGQKVEFLVSFYNNEISEKSEIFDDQFSVERPDGSNFTLKIRSTKLEDSAMYFCASSDGRGGLDTQYFGPGTRLTVL.

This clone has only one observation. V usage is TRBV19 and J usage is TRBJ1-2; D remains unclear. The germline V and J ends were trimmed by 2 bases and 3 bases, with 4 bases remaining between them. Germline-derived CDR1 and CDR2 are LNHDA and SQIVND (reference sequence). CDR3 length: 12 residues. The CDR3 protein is CASSIQDYGYTF. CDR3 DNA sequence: TGTGCCAGTAGTATACAGGACTATGGCTACACCTTC.

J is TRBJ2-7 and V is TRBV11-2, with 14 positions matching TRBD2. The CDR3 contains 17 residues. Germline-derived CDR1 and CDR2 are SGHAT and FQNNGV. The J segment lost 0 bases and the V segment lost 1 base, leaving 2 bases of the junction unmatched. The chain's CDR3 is CASSLGGLAGGSYEQYV. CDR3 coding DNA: TGTGCCAGCAGCTTAGGTGGACTAGCGGGGGGCTCCTACGAGCAGTACGTC.

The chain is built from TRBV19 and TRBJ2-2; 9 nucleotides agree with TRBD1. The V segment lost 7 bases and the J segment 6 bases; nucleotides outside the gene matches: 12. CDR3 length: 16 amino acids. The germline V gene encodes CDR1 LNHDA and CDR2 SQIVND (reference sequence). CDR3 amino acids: CASTNLGTGQAGELFF. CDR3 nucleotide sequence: TGTGCCAGTACCAACTTGGGGACAGGGCAAGCCGGGGAGCTGTTTTTT.

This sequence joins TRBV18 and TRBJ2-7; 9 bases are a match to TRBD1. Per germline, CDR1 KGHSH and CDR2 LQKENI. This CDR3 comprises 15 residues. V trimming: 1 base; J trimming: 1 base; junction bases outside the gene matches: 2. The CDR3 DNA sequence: TGTGCCAGCTCACCACTAGGACAGGGGTCCTACGAGCAGTACTTC. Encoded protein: CASSPLGQGSYEQYF.

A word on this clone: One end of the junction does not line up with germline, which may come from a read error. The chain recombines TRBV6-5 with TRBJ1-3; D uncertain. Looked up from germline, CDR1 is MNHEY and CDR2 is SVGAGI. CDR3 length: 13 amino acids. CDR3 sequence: CACSASSGNTIYF. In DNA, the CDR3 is TGTGCCTGCAGCGCGAGCTCTGGAAACACCATATATTTT.

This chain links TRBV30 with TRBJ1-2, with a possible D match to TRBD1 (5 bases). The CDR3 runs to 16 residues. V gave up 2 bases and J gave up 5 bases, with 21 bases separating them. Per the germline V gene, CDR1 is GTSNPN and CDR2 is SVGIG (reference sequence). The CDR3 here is CAWSTPRPGGGYGYTF. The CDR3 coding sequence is TGTGCCTGGAGTACACCCAGACCGGGGGGTGGGTATGGCTACACCTTC.

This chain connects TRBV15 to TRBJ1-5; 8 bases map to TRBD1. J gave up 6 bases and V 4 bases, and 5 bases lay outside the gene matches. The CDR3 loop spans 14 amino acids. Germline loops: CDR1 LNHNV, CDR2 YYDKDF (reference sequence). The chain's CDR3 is CATSIYRGSQPQHF. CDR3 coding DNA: TGTGCCACCAGCATCTACAGGGGGAGTCAGCCCCAGCATTTT.

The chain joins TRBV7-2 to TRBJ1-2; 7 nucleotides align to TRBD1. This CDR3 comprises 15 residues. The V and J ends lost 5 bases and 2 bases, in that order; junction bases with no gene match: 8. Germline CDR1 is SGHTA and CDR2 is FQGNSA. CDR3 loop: CASSLTATGNYGYTF. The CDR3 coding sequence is TGTGCCAGCAGCCTAACCGCGACAGGGAACTATGGCTACACCTTC.

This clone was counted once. CDR3 sequence reads: CASSYGTVHSPLHF. The CDR3, as DNA: TGTGCCAGCAGCTACGGGACAGTGCATTCACCCCTCCACTTT. V and J are TRBV5-6 and TRBJ1-6, with 7 bases aligning to TRBD1. The CDR3 extends over 14 amino acids. Germline CDR1 SGHDT, CDR2 YYEEEE. Unmatched junction bases numbered 5, after V lost 3 bases and J lost 8 bases.

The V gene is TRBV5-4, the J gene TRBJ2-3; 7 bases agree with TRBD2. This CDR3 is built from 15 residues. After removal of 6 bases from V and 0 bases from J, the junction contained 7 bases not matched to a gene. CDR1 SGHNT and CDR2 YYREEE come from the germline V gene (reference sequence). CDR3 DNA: TGTGCCAGCACCCCGCGGGGAGGGAGCACAGATACGCAGTATTTT. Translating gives CASTPRGGSTDTQYF.

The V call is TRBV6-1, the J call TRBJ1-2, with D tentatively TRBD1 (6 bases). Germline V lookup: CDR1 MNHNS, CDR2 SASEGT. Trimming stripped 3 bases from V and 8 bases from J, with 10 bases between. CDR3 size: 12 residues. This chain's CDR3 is CASSEQGNGYTF. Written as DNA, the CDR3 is TGTGCCAGCAGTGAGCAGGGGAACGGCTACACCTTC.

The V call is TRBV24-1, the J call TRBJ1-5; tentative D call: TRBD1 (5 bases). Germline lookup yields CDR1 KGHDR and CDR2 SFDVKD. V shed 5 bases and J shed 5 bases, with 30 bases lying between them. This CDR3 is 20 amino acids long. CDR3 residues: CATSGGWVGRPLISDQPQHF. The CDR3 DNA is TGTGCCACCAGTGGGGGCTGGGTTGGACGTCCACTAATCAGTGATCAGCCCCAGCATTTT.

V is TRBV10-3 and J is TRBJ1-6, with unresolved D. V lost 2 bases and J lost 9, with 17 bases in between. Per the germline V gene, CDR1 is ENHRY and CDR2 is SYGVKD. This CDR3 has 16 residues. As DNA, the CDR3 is TGTGCCATCAGTGAGGGCGGGCCGCTGGGAAGTTCACCCCTCCACTTT. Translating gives CAISEGGPLGSSPLHF.

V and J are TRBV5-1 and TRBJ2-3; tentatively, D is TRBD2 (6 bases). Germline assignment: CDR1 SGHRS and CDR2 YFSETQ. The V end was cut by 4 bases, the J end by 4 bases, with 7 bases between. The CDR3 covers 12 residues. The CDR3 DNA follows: TGCGCCAGCAGCCGACTAGCAGATACGCAGTATTTT. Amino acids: CASSRLADTQYF.

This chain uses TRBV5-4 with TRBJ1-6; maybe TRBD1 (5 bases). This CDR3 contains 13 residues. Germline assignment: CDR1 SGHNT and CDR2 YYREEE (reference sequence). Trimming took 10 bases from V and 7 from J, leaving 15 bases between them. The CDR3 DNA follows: TGTGCCGTTCAGGGTTTTTTGAATTCACCCCTCCACTTT. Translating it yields CAVQGFLNSPLHF.

This CDR3 is CASSFRGAGNSPLHF. In nucleotides, the CDR3 is TGTGCCAGCAGTTTCCGGGGGGCAGGGAATTCACCCCTCCACTTT. V and J are TRBV27 and TRBJ1-6, with D tentatively TRBD1 (6 bases). In germline, CDR1 is MNHEY, CDR2 SMNVEV (reference sequence). V gave up 3 bases and J gave up 7 bases, with 13 bases separating them. The CDR3 covers 15 residues.

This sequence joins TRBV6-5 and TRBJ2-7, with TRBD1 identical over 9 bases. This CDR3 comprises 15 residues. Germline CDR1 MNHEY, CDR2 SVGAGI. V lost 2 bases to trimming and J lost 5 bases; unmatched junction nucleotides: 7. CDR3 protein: CASSYLGTGIHEQYF. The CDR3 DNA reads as TGTGCCAGCAGTTACCTGGGGACAGGGATCCACGAGCAGTACTTC.

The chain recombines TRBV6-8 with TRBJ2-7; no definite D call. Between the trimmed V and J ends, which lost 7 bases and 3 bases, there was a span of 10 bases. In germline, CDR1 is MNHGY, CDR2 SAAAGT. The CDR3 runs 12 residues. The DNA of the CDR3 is TGTGCCAGCAACCAGTCAGACTACGAGCAGTACGTC. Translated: CASNQSDYEQYV.